This TCR beta chain emerged from a study of T cell responses to AZD1222 COVID-19 vaccine. Points from the study as a whole: Nearly half of spike-specific TCRs reportedly target unmutated variant regions. Donors, mostly white British, included more females; clonal diversity was possibly underestimated.

This clone came up a few times. Its antigen is not identified. Sequencing used immunoSEQ multiplex PCR; TCRdb keeps in-frame clones, though not all of them. The data hold just over 60,000 clones, with 76% observed a single time. Germline V gives CDR1 LNHDA, CDR2 SQIVND (reference sequence). V gave up 8 bases and J gave up 5 bases, with 13 bases separating them. The CDR3 extends over 13 amino acids. V usage is TRBV19 and J usage is TRBJ1-5; TRBD1 is a possible D gene (5 bases). This TCR came from an adult in good health. Here the sequenced sample was peripheral blood, taken on day 0 of AZD1222 vaccination. CDR3 bases: TGTGCCAGTCAGTGGCAGGGTGATCAGCCCCAGCATTTT. It encodes CASQWQGDQPQHF.